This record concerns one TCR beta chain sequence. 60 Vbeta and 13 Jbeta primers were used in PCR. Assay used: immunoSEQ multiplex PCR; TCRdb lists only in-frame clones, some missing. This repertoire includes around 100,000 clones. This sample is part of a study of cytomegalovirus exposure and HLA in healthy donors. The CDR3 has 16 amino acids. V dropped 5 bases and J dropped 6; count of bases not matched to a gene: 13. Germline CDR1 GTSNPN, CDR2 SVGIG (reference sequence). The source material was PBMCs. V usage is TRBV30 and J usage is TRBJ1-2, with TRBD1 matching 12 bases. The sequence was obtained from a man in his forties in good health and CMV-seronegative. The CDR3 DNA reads TGTGCCTGGCAAGGGACAGGGGGCCTAGGTTTGGATGGCTACACCTTC. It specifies CAWQGTGGLGLDGYTF.